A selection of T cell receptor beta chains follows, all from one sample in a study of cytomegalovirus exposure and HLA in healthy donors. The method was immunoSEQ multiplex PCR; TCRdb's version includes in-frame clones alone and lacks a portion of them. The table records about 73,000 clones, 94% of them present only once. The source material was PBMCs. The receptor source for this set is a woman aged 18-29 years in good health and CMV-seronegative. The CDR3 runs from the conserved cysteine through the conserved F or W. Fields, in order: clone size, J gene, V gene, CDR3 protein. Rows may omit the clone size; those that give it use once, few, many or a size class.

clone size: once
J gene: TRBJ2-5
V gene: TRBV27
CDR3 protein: CASSSPSGGQETQYF

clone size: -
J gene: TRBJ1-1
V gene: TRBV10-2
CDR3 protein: CASTMTDKFTEAFF

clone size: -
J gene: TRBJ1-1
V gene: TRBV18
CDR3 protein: CASSPAGDTEAFF

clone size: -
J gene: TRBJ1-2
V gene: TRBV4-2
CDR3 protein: CASSQEGAAAYGYTF

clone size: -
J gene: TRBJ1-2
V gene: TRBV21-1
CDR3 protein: CAGQGTAGGYTF

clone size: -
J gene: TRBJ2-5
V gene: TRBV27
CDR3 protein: CASMPRAKPPETQYF

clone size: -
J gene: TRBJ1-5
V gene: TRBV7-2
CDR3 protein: CASSWGQSQPQHF

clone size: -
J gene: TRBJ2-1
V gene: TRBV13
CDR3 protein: CASSSVVETSGANEQFF

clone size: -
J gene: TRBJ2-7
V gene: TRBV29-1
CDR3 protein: CSVRTGFSYEQYF

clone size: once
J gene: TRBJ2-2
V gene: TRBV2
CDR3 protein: CASSEEVSYTGELFF

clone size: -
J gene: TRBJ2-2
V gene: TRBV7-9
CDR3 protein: CASSLAFPLLNTGELFF

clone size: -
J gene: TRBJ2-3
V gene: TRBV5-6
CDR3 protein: CASSFWSSGSGDTQYF

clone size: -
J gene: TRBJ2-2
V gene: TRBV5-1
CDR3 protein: CASSLEVAGSGELFF

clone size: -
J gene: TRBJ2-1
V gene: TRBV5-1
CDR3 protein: CASSVGQGAVEQFF

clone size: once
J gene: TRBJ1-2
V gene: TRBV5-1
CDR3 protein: CASSLNRADGYTF

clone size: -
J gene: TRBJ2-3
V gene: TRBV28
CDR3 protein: CASSFFPSTGGDTQYF

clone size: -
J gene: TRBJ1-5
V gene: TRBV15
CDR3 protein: CATGSRGGQPQHF

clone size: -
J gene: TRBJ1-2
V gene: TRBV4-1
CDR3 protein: CASSQAKTAGYGYTF

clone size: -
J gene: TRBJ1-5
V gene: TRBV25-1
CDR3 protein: CASSPPGEQPQHF

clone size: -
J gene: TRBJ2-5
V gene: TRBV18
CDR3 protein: CASSPWSGQETQYF

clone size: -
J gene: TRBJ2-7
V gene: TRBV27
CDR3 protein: CASSLRQGARSYEQYF

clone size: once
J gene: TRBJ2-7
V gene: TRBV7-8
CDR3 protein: CASSWTSGSYEQYF

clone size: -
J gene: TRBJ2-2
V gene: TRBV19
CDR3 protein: CASSTGLAANTGELFF

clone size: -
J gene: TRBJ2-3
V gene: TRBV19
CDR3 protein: CASTRGLAVDTQYF

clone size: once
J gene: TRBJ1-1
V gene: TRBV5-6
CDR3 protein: CASSLGQFMNTEAFF

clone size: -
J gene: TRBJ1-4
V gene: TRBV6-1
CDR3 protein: CASSEIVTRGDEKLFF

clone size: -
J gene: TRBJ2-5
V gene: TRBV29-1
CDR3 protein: CSVEARPETQYF

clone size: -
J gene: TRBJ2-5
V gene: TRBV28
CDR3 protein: CASSLYQLSGRASQETQYF